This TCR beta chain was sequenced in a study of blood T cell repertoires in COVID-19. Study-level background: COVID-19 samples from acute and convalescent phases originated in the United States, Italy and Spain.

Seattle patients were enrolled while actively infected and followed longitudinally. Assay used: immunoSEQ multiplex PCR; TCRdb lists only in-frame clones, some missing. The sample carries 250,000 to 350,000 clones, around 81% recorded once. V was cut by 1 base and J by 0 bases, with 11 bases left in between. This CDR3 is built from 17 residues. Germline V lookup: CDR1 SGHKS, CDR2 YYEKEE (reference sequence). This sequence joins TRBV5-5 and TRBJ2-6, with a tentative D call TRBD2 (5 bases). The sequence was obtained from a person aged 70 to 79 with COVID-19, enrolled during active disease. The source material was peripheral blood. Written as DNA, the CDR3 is TGTGCCAGCAGCTTGCTTAGCGAGGGCTCTGGGGCCAACGTCCTGACTTTC. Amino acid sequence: CASSLLSEGSGANVLTF. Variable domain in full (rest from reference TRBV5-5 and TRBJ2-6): DAGVTQSPTHLIKTRGQQVTLRCSPISGHKSVSWYQQVLGQGPQFIFQYYEKEERGRGNFPDRFSARQFPNYSSELNVNALLLGDSALYLCASSLLSEGSGANVLTFGAGSRLTVL.